Below, 27 T cell receptor beta chains from the same sample are listed, as sequenced in a study of cytomegalovirus exposure and HLA in healthy donors. 60 Vbeta and 13 Jbeta primers were used in PCR. Only in-frame clones appear in the TCRdb table, and some are missing; sequencing was by immunoSEQ multiplex PCR. The sample holds more than 130,000 clones, roughly 78% seen once. The sample taken for sequencing was PBMCs. All receptors come from a man aged 25 to 40 in good health and CMV-seronegative.

The genes are TRBV27 and TRBJ1-2, with a tentative D call TRBD1 (6 bases). The V end lost 3 bases, the J end lost 10 bases, and 24 bases lay between the germline ends. The length of the CDR3 is 16 residues. Germline V CDR1 and CDR2: MNHEY, SMNVEV (reference sequence). Written as DNA, the CDR3 is TGTGCCAGCAGTTTCACAGAAAGACAAGCTATGGGACACTACACCTTC. This translates into CASSFTERQAMGHYTF.

V gene TRBV6-1 combines with J gene TRBJ1-6, with D unclear. V gave up 1 base and J gave up 10 bases, with 14 bases separating them. The CDR3 runs to 15 residues. Germline V gene lookup returns CDR1 MNHNS and CDR2 SASEGT. The CDR3 loop reads CASSEDKMGGSPLHF. Here the CDR3 DNA reads TGTGCCAGCAGTGAAGATAAAATGGGAGGATCACCCCTCCACTTT.

This chain links TRBV7-8 with TRBJ2-7, with 7 bases that match TRBD1. Per germline, CDR1 SGHVS and CDR2 FQNEAQ. V shed 5 bases, J shed 6 bases, and the junction held 13 bases outside the gene matches. The CDR3 is 15 amino acids. CDR3: CASSKGAHRESEQYF. CDR3 bases: TGTGCCAGCAGCAAGGGGGCACACAGGGAGTCCGAGCAGTACTTC.

The V call is TRBV9, the J call TRBJ2-2, with D unresolved. Germline-derived CDR1 and CDR2 are SGDLS and YYNGEE. This CDR3 contains 18 residues. V lost 0 bases to trimming and J lost 2 bases, with 17 bases between them. The CDR3 region is CASSVGPAVTPNTGELFF. The CDR3 coding sequence is TGTGCCAGCAGCGTAGGCCCCGCCGTGACACCTAACACCGGGGAGCTGTTTTTT.

Only a few counts were recorded for this clone. The chain joins TRBV4-1 to TRBJ2-1; 9 positions agree with TRBD1. The CDR3 has 14 residues. V was clipped by 6 bases and J by 6 bases; unmatched bases: 6. Germline V gene sequence: CDR1 MGHRA, CDR2 YSYEKL. This chain's CDR3 is CASSLGQGFNEQFF. In nucleotides, the CDR3 is TGCGCCAGCAGTCTAGGACAGGGGTTCAATGAGCAGTTCTTC.

This clone has only one observation. This rearrangement joins TRBV7-9 to TRBJ1-2; perhaps TRBD1 as D (6 bases). Trimming cost V 5 bases and J 5 bases, with 9 bases left between them. The CDR3 totals 12 residues. Looked up from germline, CDR1 is SEHNR and CDR2 is FQNEAQ (reference sequence). CDR3 sequence: CASSQQGYGYTF. The CDR3 nucleotides are TGTGCCAGCAGCCAACAGGGATATGGCTACACCTTC.

This clone was detected only a few times. The gene calls are TRBV6-1 and TRBJ1-3, with D possibly TRBD1 on 6 matching bases. Trimming stripped 7 bases from V and 3 bases from J, with 13 bases between. CDR1 is MNHNS and CDR2 is SASEGT in the germline V gene. The CDR3 contains 14 residues. The CDR3 DNA follows: TGTGCCAGCAAGGCAGGGGAAGGTGGAAACACCATATATTTT. Translation gives CASKAGEGGNTIYF.

This clone was observed a few times. The chain carries TRBV28 and TRBJ2-7, with 8 bases matching TRBD1. Germline CDR1 and CDR2: MDHEN and SYDVKM. J lost 2 bases, V lost 7 bases, and 1 base had no gene match. This CDR3 has 12 residues. CDR3 DNA sequence: TGTGCCAGCATGGGACAGGCCTACGAGCAGTACTTC. Amino acid sequence: CASMGQAYEQYF. The full variable domain, in which reference TRBV28 and TRBJ2-7 provide the parts outside the CDR3, is DVKVTQSSRYLVKRTGEKVFLECVQDMDHENMFWYRQDPGLGLRLIYFSYDVKMKEKGDIPEGYSVSREKKERFSLILESASTNQTSMYLCASMGQAYEQYFGPGTRLTVT.

The chain links TRBV7-9 to TRBJ2-7; the D gene is possibly TRBD1 (5 bases). This CDR3 region has 16 residues. The ends were cut back, 0 bases at V and 4 bases at J, with 16 bases in the middle. In germline, CDR1 is SEHNR, CDR2 FQNEAQ (reference sequence). In DNA, the CDR3 is TGTGCCAGCAGCTTAGCGATCCGTAATAGGGGTTACGAGCAGTACTTC. Translating it yields CASSLAIRNRGYEQYF.

This chain connects TRBV4-1 to TRBJ2-1, with TRBD2 identical over 8 bases. V gave up 0 bases and J gave up 8 bases; unmatched junction bases: 9. This CDR3 is built from 16 residues. CDR1 and CDR2 (germline): MGHRA, YSYEKL. CDR3 sequence (DNA): TGCGCCAGCAGCCAAGAAGGAAGCGGGAGCTCTTATGAGCAGTTCTTC. It yields the protein CASSQEGSGSSYEQFF.

V is TRBV2 and J is TRBJ2-5, with TRBD1 identical over 9 bases. J gave up 4 bases and V 0 bases, and 3 bases lay outside the gene matches. The CDR3 loop spans 15 amino acids. Germline V gene sequence: CDR1 SNHLY, CDR2 FYNNEI. CDR3 bases: TGTGCCAGCAGTGAAGCGAGGACAGGGGTAGAGACCCAGTACTTC. It yields the protein CASSEARTGVETQYF.

CDR3 DNA: TGTGCCAGCAGTAACAGGGGTGGAACTGAAGCTTTCTTT. Its translation is CASSNRGGTEAFF. This chain joins TRBV6-1 and TRBJ1-1; 7 nucleotides align to TRBD1. CDR1 MNHNS and CDR2 SASEGT come from the germline V gene. CDR3 length: 13 amino acids. Germline trimming cut 5 bases from V and 5 bases from J; bases unmatched to any gene: 5.

Comments on this clone: One end of the junction fails to match germline, which may point to a read error. The CDR3 DNA reads TGCGCCAGCAGCCAAGTTGACAGTTGGGAAGGCTACCCCTTC. Translating gives CASSQVDSWEGYPF. V gene TRBV4-1 combines with J gene TRBJ1-2; possibly TRBD1 for D (5 bases). CDR3 length: 14 amino acids. Germline-derived CDR1 and CDR2 are MGHRA and YSYEKL.

The chain combines TRBV7-3 with TRBJ1-2; the D is unclear. The CDR3 spans 15 residues. From germline, CDR1 is SGHTA and CDR2 FQGTGA. V was cut by 2 bases and J by 0 bases, with 10 bases left in between. CDR3 loop: CASSLEPEPNYGYTF. Here the CDR3 DNA reads TGTGCCAGCAGCTTAGAACCAGAACCTAACTATGGCTACACCTTC.

V usage is TRBV30 and J usage is TRBJ2-1; D gene ambiguous. This CDR3 has 15 amino acids. Trimming cost V 0 bases and J 3 bases, with 12 bases left between them. The germline V gene has CDR1 GTSNPN and CDR2 SVGIG (reference sequence). The CDR3 spells CAWSVRVDVYNEQFF. As DNA, the CDR3 is TGTGCCTGGAGTGTACGGGTCGACGTCTACAATGAGCAGTTCTTC. The full variable domain, completed using reference TRBV30 and TRBJ2-1, is SQTIHQWPATLVQPVGSPLSLECTVEGTSNPNLYWYRQAAGRGLQLLFYSVGIGQISSEVPQNLSASRPQDRQFILSSKKLLLSDSGFYLCAWSVRVDVYNEQFFGPGTRLTVL.

This chain links TRBV27 with TRBJ2-2; D unclear. The V gene lost 3 bases and the J gene lost 6 bases, with 17 bases spanning the gap. CDR1 is MNHEY and CDR2 is SMNVEV in the germline V gene (reference sequence). The CDR3 runs to 16 residues. CDR3 DNA: TGTGCCAGCAGTTTGCCGACGCTTCTCGGGTCCGGGGAGCTGTTTTTT. As protein: CASSLPTLLGSGELFF.

The chain is built from TRBV7-9 and TRBJ2-3, with TRBD2 identical over 10 bases. The germline V gene encodes CDR1 SEHNR and CDR2 FQNEAQ (reference sequence). The CDR3 sequence is 16 residues long. V was pared by 4 bases and J by 2 bases, with 6 bases of the junction left unmatched. This CDR3 reads CASSWEAGGSTDTQYF. CDR3 in DNA: TGTGCCAGCAGCTGGGAAGCGGGGGGGTCCACAGATACGCAGTATTTT.

This clone has more than one count but fewer than ten. The rearrangement links TRBV6-5 to TRBJ1-1; TRBD1 aligns across 11 bases. Germline V gene sequence: CDR1 MNHEY, CDR2 SVGAGI. V lost 8 bases, J lost 6 bases, and 2 bases stayed unmatched. The CDR3 extends over 12 amino acids. In nucleotides, the CDR3 is TGTGCCAGCGGACAGGGGGCGGCTGAAGCTTTCTTT. Translation: CASGQGAAEAFF.

This rearrangement joins TRBV2 to TRBJ2-6; D not certain. CDR1 is SNHLY and CDR2 is FYNNEI in the germline V gene. CDR3 length: 16 residues. V was cut by 2 bases and J by 0 bases, with 8 bases left in between. In nucleotides, the CDR3 is TGTGCCAGCAGTGAAAGACTTCTCTCTGGGGCCAACGTCCTGACTTTC. Translated: CASSERLLSGANVLTF.

The chain couples TRBV29-1 to TRBJ1-2, with 8 bases identical to TRBD1. V trimming: 6 bases; J trimming: 5 bases; junction bases outside the gene matches: 5. The CDR3 loop spans 12 amino acids. The germline CDR1 and CDR2 sequences are SQVTM and ANQGSEA. This CDR3 reads CSVDRVGYGYTF. The CDR3 nucleotides are TGCAGCGTGGACAGGGTAGGGTATGGCTACACCTTC.

The chain employs TRBV4-1 and TRBJ1-1; no reliable D call. V lost 1 base, J lost 6 bases, and 6 bases lay in between. The CDR3 extends over 12 amino acids. Germline lookup yields CDR1 MGHRA and CDR2 YSYEKL. The CDR3 region is CASSQGIAEAFF. In DNA, the CDR3 is TGCGCCAGCAGCCAAGGTATCGCTGAAGCTTTCTTT.

The V and J genes are TRBV19 and TRBJ2-1; TRBD2 aligns across 9 bases. The length of the CDR3 is 17 residues. Unmatched junction bases numbered 14, after V lost 10 bases and J lost 1 base. CDR1 and CDR2 (germline): LNHDA, SQIVND (reference sequence). This chain's CDR3 is CATQRAGGPISYNEQFF. CDR3 DNA: TGTGCCACGCAGCGGGCGGGAGGGCCGATTTCCTACAATGAGCAGTTCTTC.

The chain joins TRBV28 to TRBJ2-5; 7 bases map to TRBD1. The germline V gene encodes CDR1 MDHEN and CDR2 SYDVKM. Trimming took 6 bases from V and 4 from J; bases not matched to a gene: 8. The CDR3 extends over 14 amino acids. CDR3 residues: CASRMGYRGETQYF. For the CDR3, the DNA is TGTGCCAGCAGAATGGGCTACAGGGGAGAGACCCAGTACTTC.

CDR3 region: CASSYGLGELFF. DNA for the CDR3: TGTGCCAGCAGCTACGGACTGGGGGAGCTGTTTTTT. V is TRBV7-3 and J is TRBJ2-2; a weak D match, TRBD2 (5 bases). Trimming left V 4 bases short and J 8 bases short, with 8 bases between. CDR3 length: 12 residues. Germline V gene sequence: CDR1 SGHTA, CDR2 FQGTGA.

This chain links TRBV5-1 with TRBJ2-7, with TRBD2 matching over 8 bases. Germline CDR1 is SGHRS and CDR2 is YFSETQ. V lost 0 bases, J lost 0 bases, and 5 bases stayed unmatched. This CDR3 has 16 amino acids. The CDR3 sequence is CASSLAGSGGSYEQYF. For the CDR3, the DNA is TGCGCCAGCAGCTTGGCCGGCAGCGGGGGCTCCTACGAGCAGTACTTC.

V usage is TRBV18 and J usage is TRBJ2-5, with unresolved D. V lost 0 bases, J lost 2 bases, and 10 bases lay in between. Germline V gives CDR1 KGHSH, CDR2 LQKENI. CDR3 size: 15 residues. CDR3: CASSPPTRIQETQYF. The CDR3 DNA sequence: TGTGCCAGCTCACCACCGACGCGGATTCAAGAGACCCAGTACTTC.

CDR3 region: CASRQDSNYGYTF. The DNA for the CDR3 is TGTGCCAGCAGACAGGACAGCAACTATGGCTACACCTTC. V and J are TRBV7-8 and TRBJ1-2; possible D gene TRBD1, 6 bases. V was trimmed by 6 bases and J by 2 bases, leaving 10 bases between them. The CDR3 spans 13 residues. The V gene's germline CDR1 is SGHVS and CDR2 FQNEAQ.